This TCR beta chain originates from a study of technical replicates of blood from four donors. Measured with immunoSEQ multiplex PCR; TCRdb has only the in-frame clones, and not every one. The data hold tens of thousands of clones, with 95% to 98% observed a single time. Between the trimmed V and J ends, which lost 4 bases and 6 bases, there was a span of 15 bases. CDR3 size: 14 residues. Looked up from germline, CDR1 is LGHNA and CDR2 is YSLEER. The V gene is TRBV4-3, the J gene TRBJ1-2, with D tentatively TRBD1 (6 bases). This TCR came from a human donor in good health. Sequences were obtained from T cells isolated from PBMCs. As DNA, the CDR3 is TGCGCCAGCAGCCCCCACAGGGAATTGAATGGCTACACCTTC. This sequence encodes CASSPHRELNGYTF.